Each of the 22 T cell receptor beta chains below was sequenced from the same sample in a study of beta chain features in type 1 diabetes (dated by TCRdb to the late 2010s). Library preparation was by the immunoSEQ multiplex PCR assay. All of the isolated RNA was reverse transcribed with the High Capacity cDNA Reverse Transcription Kit, so expressed TCRB transcripts were sequenced. TCRdb retrieved this table from immuneACCESS and kept in-frame rearrangements only. Not all clones are present; in checked studies, unresolved V genes account for under half, and no reason is known for the remainder. This sample is represented by over 150,000 clones; approximately 8.1% of them were singletons. Approximately 0.65% of the sample rests with the top ten. The sample comprised central memory CD4+ T cells from blood. These receptors originate from a man younger than 35 in good health.

This clone was seen only a few times. The chain uses TRBV11-3 and TRBJ1-1, with D tentatively TRBD1 (5 bases). Germline lookup yields CDR1 SGHNT and CDR2 YENEEA. The CDR3 is made up of 13 amino acids. The V gene lost 0 bases and the J gene lost 3 bases, with 5 bases spanning the gap. The CDR3 DNA follows: TGTGCCAGCAGCTTAGACAGGGACACTGAAGCTTTCTTT. It codes for CASSLDRDTEAFF.

The rearrangement links TRBV15 to TRBJ2-3; 15 positions match TRBD2. Trimming took 3 bases from V and 6 from J; bases not matched to a gene: 7. The CDR3 totals 17 residues. The V gene's germline CDR1 is LNHNV and CDR2 YYDKDF (reference sequence). The CDR3 here is CATSRGTSGGYGDTQYF. DNA for the CDR3: TGTGCCACCAGCAGGGGGACTAGCGGGGGGTACGGTGATACGCAGTATTTT. Drawing the rest from reference TRBV15 and TRBJ2-3, the complete variable domain is DAMVIQNPRYQVTQFGKPVTLSCSQTLNHNVMYWYQQKSSQAPKLLFHYYDKDFNNEADTPDNFQSRRPNTSFCFLDIRSPGLGDTAMYLCATSRGTSGGYGDTQYFGPGTRLTVL.

The chain joins TRBV30 to TRBJ2-7; 8 positions agree with TRBD1. The germline V gene encodes CDR1 GTSNPN and CDR2 SVGIG (reference sequence). This CDR3 spans 13 amino acids. V lost 4 bases, J lost 4 bases, and 6 bases stayed unmatched. CDR3 bases: TGTGCCTGGACAGGACAGGGACGATACGAGCAGTACTTC. Its protein is CAWTGQGRYEQYF.

This clone came up a few times. The gene calls are TRBV5-6 and TRBJ2-2; 7 bases are a match to TRBD1. Germline V gives CDR1 SGHDT, CDR2 YYEEEE. This CDR3 region has 17 residues. Germline trimming cut 2 bases from V and 0 bases from J; bases unmatched to any gene: 7. The CDR3: CASSFSPGTANTGELFF. CDR3 coding DNA: TGTGCCAGCAGCTTTTCTCCGGGGACAGCGAACACCGGGGAGCTGTTTTTT.

In its sample, this clone was seen once. This chain links TRBV7-3 with TRBJ2-6, with 7 bases matching TRBD1. There are 16 residues in the CDR3. V was pared by 1 base and J by 4 bases, with 4 bases of the junction left unmatched. Germline V CDR1 and CDR2: SGHTA, FQGTGA. CDR3 DNA sequence: TGTGCCAGCAGCTTAAATACAGGGGCCGGGGCCAACGTCCTGACTTTC. Amino acid sequence: CASSLNTGAGANVLTF.

This clone was seen a few times. This may arise from a read error, as a much more abundant clone is one base away. Other DNA variants within this sample encode the same CDR3. The rearrangement joins TRBV30 to TRBJ1-5, with D perhaps TRBD1 (6 bases). This CDR3 is built from 14 residues. Trimming took off 3 bases at V and 1 base at J, with 10 bases between the two ends. The V gene's germline CDR1 is GTSNPN and CDR2 SVGIG (reference sequence). Here the CDR3 DNA reads TGTGCCTGGAGGGGGGCAGGGAGCAATCAGCCCCAGCATTTT. This gives the protein CAWRGAGSNQPQHF.

This clone was counted between two and nine times. The rearrangement links TRBV6-5 to TRBJ2-1, with D possibly matching TRBD2 (5 bases). V shed 5 bases and J shed 10 bases, with 15 bases lying between them. The CDR3 is made up of 13 amino acids. From germline, CDR1 is MNHEY and CDR2 SVGAGI. In DNA, the CDR3 is TGTGCCAGCAGTGAAGGGCTAGCCAACGAGCAGTTCTTC. It encodes CASSEGLANEQFF.

Only a few counts were recorded for this clone. The J gene is TRBJ2-3, the V gene TRBV11-1, with TRBD1 as a possible D gene (5 bases). The germline CDR1 and CDR2 sequences are SGHAT and FQDESV (reference sequence). With 5 bases removed from V and 0 bases from J, the gap between germline ends came to 12 bases. The CDR3 runs 15 residues. The CDR3 loop reads CASSVQQASTDTQYF. For the CDR3, the DNA is TGTGCCAGCAGCGTACAACAGGCTAGCACAGATACGCAGTATTTT.

The V and J genes are TRBV18 and TRBJ2-7; 7 bases are a match to TRBD1. Germline V CDR1 and CDR2: KGHSH, LQKENI. The CDR3 is 14 residues long. J lost 2 bases, V lost 6 bases, and 7 bases had no gene match. CDR3 DNA sequence: TGTGCCAGCTCTTCCTCCGGGACAGCCTACGAGCAGTACTTC. Translation: CASSSSGTAYEQYF.

This clone was counted between two and nine times. J is TRBJ2-1 and V is TRBV5-1; 9 nucleotides align to TRBD2. The germline V gene has CDR1 SGHRS and CDR2 YFSETQ. Trimming at V came to 4 bases and at J to 7 bases, leaving 6 bases not matched to a gene. The CDR3 is made up of 14 amino acids. CDR3 loop: CASSVVAGVNEQFF. DNA for the CDR3: TGCGCCAGCAGCGTAGTAGCGGGGGTTAATGAGCAGTTCTTC.

The chain joins TRBV7-2 to TRBJ1-2; 7 positions agree with TRBD1. Per germline, CDR1 SGHTA and CDR2 FQGNSA. This CDR3 contains 13 residues. V lost 4 bases to trimming and J lost 3 bases; unmatched junction nucleotides: 2. CDR3 in amino acids: CASSYQGDYGYTF. The CDR3 DNA reads TGTGCCAGCAGCTACCAGGGGGACTATGGCTACACCTTC.

The chain links TRBV19 to TRBJ1-2; D call uncertain. Germline V gene data show CDR1 as LNHDA and CDR2 as SQIVND (reference sequence). The CDR3 extends over 14 amino acids. V dropped 5 bases and J dropped 1 base, with 11 bases sitting between them. CDR3 residues: CASSLHAVNYGYTF. In nucleotides, the CDR3 is TGTGCCAGTAGTCTTCATGCGGTTAACTATGGCTACACCTTC.

V gene TRBV21-1 combines with J gene TRBJ2-1; no check of the table's D call, TRBD2, against the DNA was made. TRBV21-1 is flagged as a pseudogene. CDR3 size: 13 residues. The CDR3: CASSKGLRGEQFF. The CDR3 region has the DNA TGTGCCAGCAGCAAGGGACTGAGGGGTGAGCAGTTCTTC.

This rearrangement joins TRBV28 to TRBJ1-2; the D is unclear. V lost 6 bases and J 7 bases, leaving 12 bases between the germline ends. This CDR3 contains 12 residues. CDR1 is MDHEN and CDR2 is SYDVKM in the germline V gene. CDR3 DNA: TGTGCCAGCAGACGGCCAGGCTCTGGCTACACCTTC. The encoded protein is CASRRPGSGYTF.

V and J are TRBV5-1 and TRBJ2-7; D uncertain. V gave up 4 bases and J gave up 4 bases, with 9 bases separating them. Germline assignment: CDR1 SGHRS and CDR2 YFSETQ. The CDR3 runs 12 residues. The CDR3 protein is CASSGSGYEQYF. DNA of the CDR3: TGCGCCAGCAGCGGCTCCGGGTACGAGCAGTACTTC.

This clone was picked up a small number of times. The chain joins TRBV28 to TRBJ2-1; 9 bases map to TRBD2. Losses at the gene ends were 8 bases for V and 5 bases for J; bases not matched to a gene: 4. The CDR3 spans 13 residues. Per germline, CDR1 MDHEN and CDR2 SYDVKM. The CDR3 DNA reads as TGTGCCAGCGGGGGACTAGCCGACAATGAGCAGTTCTTC. It specifies CASGGLADNEQFF.

The sample holds a few counts of this clone. The J gene is TRBJ1-4, the V gene TRBV7-2; no definite D call. The V end was cut by 2 bases, the J end by 4 bases, with 14 bases between. The CDR3 length is 16 residues. Germline CDR1 reads SGHTA; CDR2 reads FQGNSA. In DNA form, the CDR3 reads TGTGCCAGCAGCTTACCGTCCGGGAGCCTTAATGAAAAACTGTTTTTT. Encoded protein: CASSLPSGSLNEKLFF.

This clone was recorded many times. This sequence joins TRBV28 and TRBJ2-1, with a possible D match to TRBD1 (5 bases). V gave up 5 bases and J gave up 10 bases, with 15 bases separating them. Germline CDR1 reads MDHEN; CDR2 reads SYDVKM. This CDR3 is built from 13 residues. The DNA of the CDR3 is TGTGCCAGCAGTCTAACCCAGGGTCCCGAGCAGTTCTTC. Translating it yields CASSLTQGPEQFF. The variable domain in full, completed from reference TRBV28 and TRBJ2-1, reads DVKVTQSSRYLVKRTGEKVFLECVQDMDHENMFWYRQDPGLGLRLIYFSYDVKMKEKGDIPEGYSVSREKKERFSLILESASTNQTSMYLCASSLTQGPEQFFGPGTRLTVL.

This clone has more than one count but fewer than ten. This chain uses TRBV7-9 with TRBJ2-2, with 10 bases fitting TRBD2. From germline, CDR1 is SEHNR and CDR2 FQNEAQ (reference sequence). V was pared by 0 bases and J by 6 bases, with 7 bases of the junction left unmatched. This CDR3 has 17 residues. The CDR3 loop is CASSLADLAGDPGELFF. DNA of the CDR3: TGTGCCAGCAGCTTAGCGGATCTAGCGGGAGACCCCGGGGAGCTGTTTTTT.

The gene calls are TRBV28 and TRBJ1-3; D gene ambiguous. Germline V CDR1 and CDR2: MDHEN, SYDVKM. CDR3 length: 15 amino acids. The germline V and J ends were trimmed by 6 bases and 5 bases, with 17 bases remaining between them. CDR3 bases: TGTGCCAGCAGCCCCGCGGGGTTGGGAAGAAACACCATATATTTT. Protein: CASSPAGLGRNTIYF.

The chain carries TRBV5-4 and TRBJ1-1; D is undetermined. V gave up 4 bases and J gave up 1 base, with 11 bases separating them. CDR1 is SGHNT and CDR2 is YYREEE in the germline V gene (reference sequence). The CDR3 contains 14 residues. DNA of the CDR3: TGTGCCAGCAGCGCAACTATAGGGAACACTGAAGCTTTCTTT. Its protein product is CASSATIGNTEAFF.

The gene calls are TRBV7-9 and TRBJ2-2; 10 bases map to TRBD1. This CDR3 contains 15 residues. Germline V gives CDR1 SEHNR, CDR2 FQNEAQ (reference sequence). V trimming: 5 bases; J trimming: 5 bases; junction bases outside the gene matches: 5. This CDR3 is CASSKRTGGTGELFF. Written as DNA, the CDR3 is TGTGCCAGCAGCAAACGGACAGGGGGAACCGGGGAGCTGTTTTTT.